The clone carrying this T cell receptor (beta chain) was seen ten or more times. Its antigen remains unknown. From germline, CDR1 is LNHDA and CDR2 SQIVND (reference sequence). V gave up 3 bases and J gave up 7 bases; unmatched junction bases: 6. This CDR3 is 15 amino acids long. TCRdb reanalysed the 5' RACE reads using MiXCR and keeps one entry per CDR3 protein. This table holds hundreds of thousands of distinct CDR3 sequences, 10% to 15% found once. The sample belongs to a study of CD8 T cells in ankylosing spondylitis. The study's findings and limits: Some motif variants had been reported before (in reactive arthritis synovial fluid and blood). Apparently characteristic of ankylosing spondylitis blood was a TCR beta motif (about eight highly homologous variants).

The receptor was derived from a male donor with ankylosing spondylitis. Source material: blood, either unsorted or a sorted T cell fraction (not recorded which). This chain links TRBV19 with TRBJ2-1; 10 positions match TRBD2. CDR3 residues: CASSIGLAGVNEQFF. The CDR3 nucleotides read TGTGCCAGTAGTATTGGGCTAGCGGGAGTGAATGAGCAGTTCTTC.